This T cell receptor beta chain was found in a study of shared clonotypes between healthy human individuals. Germline V gene data show CDR1 as MDHEN and CDR2 as SYDVKM. The CDR3 covers 14 residues. The V end was cut by 3 bases, the J end by 6 bases, with 15 bases between. Repertoires were generated with immunoSEQ multiplex PCR, while TCRdb's copy carries only in-frame clones and drops some. The repertoire consists of approximately 92,000 clones, with roughly three quarters occurring once and the leading ten covering roughly 52%. Study outcomes and limitations: Between a few donors, naive CD4 clonotypes were shared at a level of around 5.2%.

Study donors comprised healthy, HIV-negative adults devoid of recent acute infection or vaccination. The sample holds a few counts of this clone. Its antigen is still unknown. This clonotype originated in a man aged 25-45 years in good health. The chain combines TRBV28 with TRBJ2-7, with D uncertain. Material: memory CD8+ T cells sorted from blood. Documented subset: CD45RO+ cells pooled with CCR7-negative TemRA cells. CDR3 loop: CASSFLALSLEQYF. DNA of the CDR3: TGTGCCAGCAGTTTCCTGGCCTTAAGCCTCGAGCAGTACTTC. Full variable domain (rest looked up from reference TRBV28 and TRBJ2-7): DVKVTQSSRYLVKRTGEKVFLECVQDMDHENMFWYRQDPGLGLRLIYFSYDVKMKEKGDIPEGYSVSREKKERFSLILESASTNQTSMYLCASSFLALSLEQYFGPGTRLTVT.